The entry that follows covers one TCR beta chain sequence. Its specificity is unknown. A much bigger clone sits one base away, suggesting this may be a read error. The CDR3 spans 12 residues. The germline CDR1 and CDR2 sequences are DFQATT and SNEGSKA (reference sequence). Trimming removed 1 base at V and 11 bases at J, with 14 bases between. Carried by the TCR beta cDNA libraries were unique molecular identifiers. Each CDR3 protein is one row after TCRdb ran MiXCR on the PCR reads. Of 250,000 to 300,000 distinct CDR3 sequences listed, about 38% are singletons. The source of the sample is a study of post-analysis software for immune sequencing data. Notes on the study in general: Roughly 5 TRBV segments (TRBV5-6, TRBV5-1 and TRBV20-1 among them) occurred more frequently in patients than in controls.

The chain uses TRBV20-1 and TRBJ2-5; D remains ambiguous. This TCR derives from a girl under 18 with multiple sclerosis. The sequenced material came from blood. In DNA, the CDR3 is TGCAGTGCTAGAGTTATACGCAATGAGCAGTACTTC. Protein product: CSARVIRNEQYF.